The present entry profiles one T cell receptor beta chain with its context. Its antigen is unknown. These data are taken from a study of T cells in Graves' hyperthyroidism and ophthalmopathy. The study, taken as a whole, reports: Ophthalmopathy was separated from stable hyperthyroidism by a 13 V-J model.

Amplified regions were TCR beta CDR3 sequences from RNA transcripts. Using the HTBI primer set, a first-round RT-PCR was run on the TCR CDR3. MiXCR was run by TCRdb on the multiplex PCR reads, yielding one entry per CDR3 protein. The table lists about half a million distinct CDR3 sequences, about 20% of them singletons. CDR1 is SGDLS, CDR2 YYNGEE, per germline. Germline trimming cut 0 bases from V and 6 bases from J; bases unmatched to any gene: 8. The CDR3 loop spans 18 amino acids. The material sequenced was blood. The chain recombines TRBV9 with TRBJ1-6, with 11 bases that match TRBD1. The source is a middle-aged man with Graves' ophthalmopathy. The CDR3 loop is CASSVGGGQGVVNSPLHF. The CDR3 DNA follows: TGTGCCAGCAGCGTAGGGGGGGGACAGGGGGTTGTTAATTCACCCCTCCACTTT.